Detailed here is one T cell receptor (beta chain). Its antigen is currently unknown. The data were taken from a study of T cell responses to AZD1222 COVID-19 vaccine. Notes on the study in general: Only after the peak T cell response were repertoires sampled.

The method was immunoSEQ multiplex PCR; TCRdb's version includes in-frame clones alone and lacks a portion of them. This table holds fewer than 150,000 clones, 90% found once. Germline V CDR1 and CDR2: MNHEY, SVGAGI. This CDR3 is built from 14 residues. The V gene lost 7 bases and the J gene lost 5 bases, with 17 bases spanning the gap. This chain links TRBV6-5 with TRBJ1-1; possible D gene TRBD1, 5 bases. The specimen was peripheral blood, collected on day 0 of AZD1222 vaccination. The TCR comes from an adult in good health. CDR3 sequence: CASTAPERGTEAFF. CDR3 DNA sequence: TGTGCCAGCACGGCACCCGAGAGGGGAACTGAAGCTTTCTTT.